The 30 T cell receptor beta chains presented below share a single source sample, sequenced in a study of cytomegalovirus exposure and HLA in healthy donors. Produced via immunoSEQ multiplex PCR; TCRdb's table is partial and in-frame only. The data contain around 180,000 clones, roughly 83% of them seen just once; the ten biggest clones take up more than 1.1%. The sequenced material came from PBMCs. The receptor set was obtained from a woman younger than 30 in good health and CMV-seronegative.

This chain links TRBV18 with TRBJ1-1; 7 nucleotides align to TRBD1. Germline V CDR1 and CDR2: KGHSH, LQKENI. CDR3 length: 12 residues. Trimming cost V 6 bases and J 5 bases; bases outside gene matches: 3. The CDR3 DNA reads as TGTGCCAGCTCCCTGACAGGGACTGAAGCTTTCTTT. Translation gives CASSLTGTEAFF.

Only a few counts were recorded for this clone. This sequence joins TRBV27 and TRBJ2-7; tentatively, D is TRBD1 (5 bases). The CDR3 consists of 16 residues. The V and J ends lost 3 bases and 3 bases respectively, with 18 bases between them. The germline gives CDR1 MNHEY, CDR2 SMNVEV (reference sequence). CDR3 in DNA: TGTGCCAGCAGTTTGGGCCCGGCAGGGTCGGGCTACGAGCAGTACTTC. Translated, it gives CASSLGPAGSGYEQYF.

The chain links TRBV18 to TRBJ2-7, with D tentatively TRBD2 (6 bases). This CDR3 is 16 amino acids long. Germline CDR1 is KGHSH and CDR2 is LQKENI. V lost 2 bases to trimming and J lost 5 bases, with 19 bases between them. The CDR3 here is CASSPSGAGIRDEQYF. The CDR3 DNA reads as TGTGCCAGCTCACCATCGGGAGCAGGGATTCGAGACGAGCAGTACTTC.

The rearrangement uses TRBV5-6 and TRBJ2-1; unclear D gene. The CDR3 loop spans 12 amino acids. Germline-derived CDR1 and CDR2 are SGHDT and YYEEEE. The V end was cut by 5 bases, the J end by 3 bases, with 6 bases between. In DNA form, the CDR3 reads TGTGCCAGCAGTACCAGCTACAATGAGCAGTTCTTC. It encodes CASSTSYNEQFF.

The CDR3 reads CASSFGGDTEAFF. DNA for the CDR3: TGCGCCAGCAGCTTTGGGGGGGACACTGAAGCTTTCTTT. The V call is TRBV5-1, the J call TRBJ1-1, with a tentative D call TRBD1 (5 bases). Germline assignment: CDR1 SGHRS and CDR2 YFSETQ. This CDR3 has 13 residues. Trimming removed 2 bases at V and 3 bases at J, with 8 bases between.

This chain links TRBV28 with TRBJ2-5, with TRBD1 matching over 7 bases. V lost 4 bases to trimming and J lost 5 bases; unmatched junction nucleotides: 10. Germline V CDR1 and CDR2: MDHEN, SYDVKM. The length of the CDR3 is 15 residues. This CDR3 reads CASSSPGGLVETQYF. Here the CDR3 DNA reads TGTGCCAGCAGTTCTCCAGGGGGTCTTGTTGAGACCCAGTACTTC. Filled out from reference TRBV28 and TRBJ2-5, the complete variable domain reads DVKVTQSSRYLVKRTGEKVFLECVQDMDHENMFWYRQDPGLGLRLIYFSYDVKMKEKGDIPEGYSVSREKKERFSLILESASTNQTSMYLCASSSPGGLVETQYFGPGTRLLVL.

This sequence joins TRBV15 and TRBJ1-2; 11 bases agree with TRBD1. With V trimmed by 5 bases and J by 4 bases, 6 bases remained unmatched. The CDR3 extends over 15 amino acids. CDR1 and CDR2 (germline): LNHNV, YYDKDF (reference sequence). The CDR3 region is CATSSGTGGVYGYTF. CDR3 nucleotides: TGTGCCACCAGCTCCGGGACAGGGGGAGTCTATGGCTACACCTTC.

The chain joins TRBV5-1 to TRBJ1-6; D not certain. V was cut by 3 bases and J by 14 bases, with 18 bases left in between. The CDR3 has 14 amino acids. CDR1 and CDR2 (germline): SGHRS, YFSETQ. The CDR3 loop is CASSSENYMSALHF. The CDR3 region has the DNA TGCGCCAGCAGCTCCGAAAACTATATGTCAGCCCTCCACTTT.

The genes are TRBV7-6 and TRBJ2-7; 7 bases agree with TRBD1. The junction had 5 bases not matched to a gene; V was cut back by 5 bases and J by 4 bases. CDR1 is SGHVS and CDR2 is FNYEAQ in the germline V gene. The length of the CDR3 is 13 residues. The CDR3 DNA follows: TGTGCCAGCAGCGTCGACAGGGTGTACGAGCAGTACTTC. Its protein is CASSVDRVYEQYF.

V and J are TRBV29-1 and TRBJ2-7, with 8 bases lining up with TRBD1. Germline V gives CDR1 SQVTM, CDR2 ANQGSEA. Germline trimming cut 3 bases from V and 3 bases from J; bases unmatched to any gene: 7. This CDR3 has 14 residues. In DNA, the CDR3 is TGCAGCGTTGATGGGACAGGAGGTAGCTACGAGCAGTACTTC. This gives the protein CSVDGTGGSYEQYF.

The V call is TRBV27, the J call TRBJ2-7; a possible D gene is TRBD2 (6 bases). The germline V gene encodes CDR1 MNHEY and CDR2 SMNVEV (reference sequence). The V gene lost 6 bases and the J gene lost 2 bases, with 20 bases spanning the gap. CDR3 length: 16 residues. CDR3 in DNA: TGTGCCAGCAGACTCAAGCCGGGACTGGGACCCTACGAGCAGTACTTC. Its protein is CASRLKPGLGPYEQYF.

This chain joins TRBV7-6 and TRBJ2-4, with D perhaps TRBD1 (7 bases). Germline values: CDR1 SGHVS, CDR2 FNYEAQ. Trimming removed 1 base at V and 10 bases at J, with 14 bases between. The CDR3 runs to 14 residues. The CDR3 spells CASSLDGTAGIQYF. CDR3 nucleotide sequence: TGTGCCAGCAGCTTAGATGGGACAGCGGGTATTCAGTACTTC.

This rearrangement joins TRBV6-1 to TRBJ2-1; TRBD2 is a possible D gene (5 bases). The CDR3 runs 15 residues. The germline gives CDR1 MNHNS, CDR2 SASEGT. V was clipped by 4 bases and J by 8 bases, with 18 bases between them. In DNA, the CDR3 is TGTGCCAGCAGTGGAGGCCTAGCCGCGTCCGATGAGCAGTTCTTC. Encoded protein: CASSGGLAASDEQFF.

The chain is built from TRBV30 and TRBJ2-6; no firm D call. The germline V gene has CDR1 GTSNPN and CDR2 SVGIG (reference sequence). The CDR3 contains 14 residues. The V gene lost 4 bases and the J gene lost 0 bases, with 7 bases spanning the gap. The CDR3 DNA sequence: TGTGCCTGGATTCCGTACTCTGGGGCCAACGTCCTGACTTTC. It codes for CAWIPYSGANVLTF.

The chain has TRBV6-1 and TRBJ1-5, with D possibly TRBD1 on 5 matching bases. This CDR3 spans 16 amino acids. CDR1 MNHNS and CDR2 SASEGT come from the germline V gene. Between the trimmed V and J ends, which lost 1 base and 5 bases, there was a span of 15 bases. DNA of the CDR3: TGTGCCAGCAGTGAAGTGAAGGGGCCTACGGATCAGCCCCAGCATTTT. Amino acid sequence: CASSEVKGPTDQPQHF.

The chain employs TRBV5-1 and TRBJ2-1; 9 bases agree with TRBD2. Germline CDR1 and CDR2: SGHRS and YFSETQ. This CDR3 region has 16 residues. The junction had 4 bases not matched to a gene; V was cut back by 0 bases and J by 3 bases. In DNA, the CDR3 is TGCGCCAGCAGCTTGGAGGCTAGCGGGAACTACAATGAGCAGTTCTTC. It yields the protein CASSLEASGNYNEQFF.

The CDR3 coding sequence is TGTGCCAGCAGCACCGACGGACAGCTAGGGAAGACCCAGTACTTC. Translation: CASSTDGQLGKTQYF. The chain uses TRBV7-3 and TRBJ2-5, with a tentative D call TRBD1 (6 bases). The CDR3 length is 15 residues. Germline lookup yields CDR1 SGHTA and CDR2 FQGTGA. The germline V and J ends were trimmed by 5 bases and 6 bases, with 19 bases remaining between them.

The chain recombines TRBV9 with TRBJ2-7; no firm D call. This CDR3 is built from 13 residues. Trimming cost V 5 bases and J 1 base, with 10 bases left between them. CDR1 and CDR2 (germline): SGDLS, YYNGEE. The CDR3 region is CASRSQDSYEQYF. As DNA, the CDR3 is TGTGCCAGCAGGTCTCAGGATTCCTACGAGCAGTACTTC.

The DNA for the CDR3 is TGCGCCAGCAGCTTGGTTTTAGCGGGGGAACCCGCCACAGATACGCAGTATTTT. Amino acid sequence: CASSLVLAGEPATDTQYF. The chain links TRBV5-1 to TRBJ2-3; 9 nucleotides agree with TRBD2. The CDR3 is made up of 18 amino acids. V gave up 0 bases and J gave up 2 bases; unmatched junction bases: 10. Germline V lookup: CDR1 SGHRS, CDR2 YFSETQ.

This chain uses TRBV5-4 with TRBJ2-1, with 8 bases aligning to TRBD2. Trimming at V came to 4 bases and at J to 9 bases, leaving 12 bases not matched to a gene. Germline-derived CDR1 and CDR2 are SGHNT and YYREEE (reference sequence). The CDR3 totals 15 residues. The CDR3 is CASSREGFSTGEQFF. In nucleotides, the CDR3 is TGTGCCAGCAGCCGGGAGGGCTTCTCAACGGGTGAGCAGTTCTTC.

This clone was seen only once. CDR3: CASSQSSGELEKFF. CDR3 in DNA: TGCGCCAGCAGTCAATCGTCAGGGGAACTGGAAAAGTTCTTC. The chain uses TRBV23-1 and TRBJ2-1, with a weak D call TRBD1 (6 bases). TRBV23-1 is known as an ORF, though its function is uncertain. The CDR3 consists of 14 residues. V was cut by 0 bases and J by 14 bases, with 17 bases left in between.

This chain links TRBV5-5 with TRBJ2-7, with D perhaps TRBD1 (5 bases). Germline V lookup: CDR1 SGHKS, CDR2 YYEKEE (reference sequence). V was clipped by 1 base and J by 1 base, with 18 bases between them. The CDR3 contains 17 residues. The CDR3 protein is CASSLLRPGSLSYEQYF. The CDR3 region has the DNA TGTGCCAGCAGCTTGCTACGGCCAGGGTCTCTATCCTACGAGCAGTACTTC.

V gene TRBV10-3 combines with J gene TRBJ2-5, with 9 bases identical to TRBD2. The CDR3 spans 15 residues. Germline V CDR1 and CDR2: ENHRY, SYGVKD. With V trimmed by 3 bases and J by 5 bases, 7 bases remained unmatched. The CDR3 is CAISDPSGELETQYF. As DNA, the CDR3 is TGTGCCATCAGTGACCCTAGCGGGGAGCTTGAGACCCAGTACTTC.

This clone was counted a single time. This sequence joins TRBV7-2 and TRBJ2-5, with D perhaps TRBD2 (7 bases). The CDR3 is made up of 15 amino acids. Trimming left V 5 bases short and J 1 base short, with 14 bases between. Germline assignment: CDR1 SGHTA and CDR2 FQGNSA. The CDR3 spells CASSHLGGAQETQYF. For the CDR3, the DNA is TGTGCCAGCAGCCATCTGGGGGGGGCCCAAGAGACCCAGTACTTC. Full variable domain (rest looked up from reference TRBV7-2 and TRBJ2-5): GAGVSQSPSNKVTEKGKDVELRCDPISGHTALYWYRQSLGQGLEFLIYFQGNSAPDKSGLPSDRFSAERTGGSVSTLTIQRTQQEDSAVYLCASSHLGGAQETQYFGPGTRLLVL.

The chain combines TRBV9 with TRBJ2-7; TRBD2 agrees at 10 bases. The trim removed 0 bases at V and 7 bases at J, leaving 7 bases unmatched. The CDR3 is 15 amino acids. Per germline, CDR1 SGDLS and CDR2 YYNGEE. CDR3: CASSVGTSGVEEQYF. The CDR3 DNA reads as TGTGCCAGCAGCGTAGGCACTAGCGGGGTCGAGGAGCAGTACTTC.

Written as DNA, the CDR3 is TGTGCCAGCATGGGCAGGGAAAGCAATCAGCCCCAGCATTTT. Protein: CASMGRESNQPQHF. The chain recombines TRBV6-6 with TRBJ1-5; perhaps TRBD1 as D (5 bases). V was trimmed by 7 bases and J by 1 base, leaving 11 bases between them. The CDR3 spans 14 residues. Germline V gene sequence: CDR1 MNHNY, CDR2 SVGAGI (reference sequence).

V and J are TRBV21-1 and TRBJ2-7; the table calls TRBD2, which could not be checked here. TRBV21-1 is a pseudogene locus. This CDR3 comprises 13 residues. CDR3 DNA: TGTGCCAGCAGCCTAGCGGGGGTCTACGAGCAGTACTTC. Its translation is CASSLAGVYEQYF.

This clone showed up just once. The rearrangement joins TRBV4-2 to TRBJ2-1; TRBD2 matches 9 bases. In germline, CDR1 is LGHNA, CDR2 YNFKEQ. V was clipped by 0 bases and J by 4 bases; unmatched bases: 13. This CDR3 region has 19 residues. The CDR3 is CASSQELARLAENYNEQFF. The CDR3, as DNA: TGTGCCAGCAGCCAAGAACTGGCTCGACTAGCGGAGAATTACAATGAGCAGTTCTTC.

This clone has a single count. V gene TRBV19 combines with J gene TRBJ2-3; possible D gene TRBD2, 5 bases. The CDR3 consists of 13 residues. From germline, CDR1 is LNHDA and CDR2 SQIVND (reference sequence). The V and J ends lost 3 bases and 5 bases respectively, with 9 bases between them. The CDR3, as DNA: TGTGCCAGTAGTATTGTCCGGGGAGATACGCAGTATTTT. It specifies CASSIVRGDTQYF.

V gene TRBV30 combines with J gene TRBJ1-5, with TRBD1 identical over 11 bases. Trimming cost V 2 bases and J 3 bases; bases outside gene matches: 6. The CDR3 is 16 residues long. The germline V gene encodes CDR1 GTSNPN and CDR2 SVGIG (reference sequence). Here the CDR3 DNA reads TGTGCCTGGAGTCAGAGGACAGGGGGCTTCAATCAGCCCCAGCATTTT. Residues: CAWSQRTGGFNQPQHF.